The source of this TCR beta chain is a study of Ad26.COV2.S vaccination and SARS-CoV-2 variants. For the study at large: The trial was COV1001 and the donor's arm was Ad26.COV2.S.

Noted treatment: roughly 19 received Ad26.COV2.S at low or high dose, single or two shots; several received placebo; per-sample allocation not given. Sampling occurred on day 63 after the first vaccine or placebo injection. With regard to this clone: The antigen remains undetermined.

General observations from the study: TCR breadth and depth estimates may have understated total T cell responses. Vaccinated and placebo-treated recipients had similar non-spike TCR breadth.

Produced via immunoSEQ multiplex PCR; TCRdb's table is partial and in-frame only. The sample records roughly 460,000 clones, roughly nine tenths being singletons. Trimming took off 4 bases at V and 4 bases at J, with 12 bases between the two ends. Looked up from germline, CDR1 is LNHDA and CDR2 is SQIVND (reference sequence). The CDR3 loop spans 14 amino acids. The chain has TRBV19 and TRBJ2-3, with TRBD1 as a possible D gene (5 bases). The starting material was peripheral blood, obtained in a trial of Ad26.COV2.S vaccine versus placebo. The TCR comes from a person aged 18-60 years who received the Ad26.COV2.S COVID-19 vaccine or a placebo. CDR3 residues: CASSTGQGPDTQYF. DNA for the CDR3: TGTGCCAGTAGTACCGGGCAGGGCCCAGATACGCAGTATTTT. The full variable domain, rest sourced from reference TRBV19 and TRBJ2-3, is DGGITQSPKYLFRKEGQNVTLSCEQNLNHDAMYWYRQDPGQGLRLIYYSQIVNDFQKGDIAEGYSVSREKKESFPLTVTSAQKNPTAFYLCASSTGQGPDTQYFGPGTRLTVL.